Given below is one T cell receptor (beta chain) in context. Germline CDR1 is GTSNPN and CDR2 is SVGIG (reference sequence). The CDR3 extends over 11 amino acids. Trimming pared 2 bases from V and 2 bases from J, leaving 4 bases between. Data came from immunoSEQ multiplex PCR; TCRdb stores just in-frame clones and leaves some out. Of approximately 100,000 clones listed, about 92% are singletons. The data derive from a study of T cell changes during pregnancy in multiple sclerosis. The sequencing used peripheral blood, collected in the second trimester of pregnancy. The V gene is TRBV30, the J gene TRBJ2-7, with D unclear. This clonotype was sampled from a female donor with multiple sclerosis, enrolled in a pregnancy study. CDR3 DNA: TGTGCCTGGAGTCCGGCCTACGAGCAGTACTTC. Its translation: CAWSPAYEQYF.